This TCR beta chain was sequenced during a study of graft-versus-host responses after intestinal transplantation. Overall study context: Each transplant was multivisceral, liver-intestinal, or isolated intestinal.

The assay was immunoSEQ multiplex PCR, and TCRdb's table has in-frame clones only and misses some. The sample has more than 100,000 clones; over 85% are singletons. In the case of this clone: Its target is not known.

The CDR3 loop spans 14 amino acids. V dropped 2 bases and J dropped 4 bases, with 8 bases sitting between them. The V gene's germline CDR1 is SEHNR and CDR2 FQNEAQ (reference sequence). The specimen comprised unstimulated CD8+ T cells sorted from spleen or lymph node cells, sampled before intestinal transplant. This chain connects TRBV7-9 to TRBJ2-2; no definite D call. The receptor comes from a human donor who received an intestinal transplant. Here the CDR3 reads CASSLPGSTGELFF. As DNA, the CDR3 is TGTGCCAGCAGCTTACCGGGTTCCACCGGGGAGCTGTTTTTT. Combining the CDR3 with reference TRBV7-9 and TRBJ2-2 gives the whole variable domain DTGVSQNPRHKITKRGQNVTFRCDPISEHNRLYWYRQTLGQGPEFLTYFQNEAQLEKSRLLSDRFSAERPKGSFSTLEIQRTEQGDSAMYLCASSLPGSTGELFFGEGSRLTVL.